The 5 T cell receptor beta chains reported below all come from one sample, sequenced in a study of Ad26.COV2.S vaccination and SARS-CoV-2 variants. Indicated treatment: roughly 20 received Ad26.COV2.S at low or high dose, single or two shots; about 5 received placebo; per-sample allocation not given. Samples were taken on day 63 after the first vaccine or placebo injection. The method was immunoSEQ multiplex PCR; TCRdb's version includes in-frame clones alone and lacks a portion of them. Among about 380,000 clones listed, about four fifths were seen once. The sequences come from peripheral blood, collected in a trial of Ad26.COV2.S vaccine versus placebo. Every receptor here comes from a person aged 18-65 years who received the Ad26.COV2.S COVID-19 vaccine or a placebo.

The rearrangement links TRBV12-3 or TRBV12-4 to TRBJ1-6; TRBD1 is a possible D gene (6 bases). This CDR3 contains 13 residues. V lost 7 bases and J 10 bases, leaving 14 bases between the germline ends. Here the CDR3 DNA reads TGTGCCAGCATCCTACAAGGGGGGTCACCCCTCCACTTT. Translated, it gives CASILQGGSPLHF.

This chain uses TRBV2 with TRBJ2-3; no clear D gene. This CDR3 is 14 amino acids long. V was shortened by 7 bases and J by 7 bases, with 18 bases between the two germline ends. Germline V gives CDR1 SNHLY, CDR2 FYNNEI. CDR3 bases: TGTGCCAGCACCATATTTTACCAGGCTAATACGCAGTATTTT. It specifies CASTIFYQANTQYF.

The V and J genes are TRBV18 and TRBJ1-1; D uncertain. Trimming removed 3 bases from V and 2 bases from J, with 7 bases in between. The CDR3 has 13 amino acids. Germline loops: CDR1 KGHSH, CDR2 LQKENI. The CDR3 region has the DNA TGTGCCAGCTCACCTGCCCACAACACTGAAGCTTTCTTT. This gives the protein CASSPAHNTEAFF.

This clone was seen once. The genes are TRBV10-1 and TRBJ2-1; no firm D call. The V end lost 0 bases, the J end lost 7 bases, and 13 bases lay between the germline ends. CDR3 length equals 15 residues. The V gene's germline CDR1 is WNHNN and CDR2 SYGVQD (reference sequence). This chain's CDR3 is CASSESKRSRNEQFF. CDR3 nucleotides: TGCGCCAGCAGTGAGTCGAAACGGAGTAGGAATGAGCAGTTCTTC.

The rearrangement uses TRBV27 and TRBJ1-6; the D is unclear. CDR1 and CDR2 (germline): MNHEY, SMNVEV (reference sequence). CDR3 length: 12 residues. V was shortened by 3 bases and J by 10 bases, with 7 bases between the two germline ends. CDR3 loop: CASSFLGSPLHF. CDR3 in DNA: TGTGCCAGCAGTTTTTTAGGCTCACCCCTCCACTTT.